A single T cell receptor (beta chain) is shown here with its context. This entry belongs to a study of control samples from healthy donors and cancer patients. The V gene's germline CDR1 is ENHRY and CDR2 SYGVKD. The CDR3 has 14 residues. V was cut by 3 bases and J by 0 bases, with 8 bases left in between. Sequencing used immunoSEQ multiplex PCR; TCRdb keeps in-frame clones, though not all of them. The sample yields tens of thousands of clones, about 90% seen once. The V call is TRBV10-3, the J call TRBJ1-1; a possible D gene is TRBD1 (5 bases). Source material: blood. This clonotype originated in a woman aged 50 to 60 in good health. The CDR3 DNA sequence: TGTGCCATCAGTGACAGGGTTATGAACACTGAAGCTTTCTTT. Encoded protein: CAISDRVMNTEAFF.